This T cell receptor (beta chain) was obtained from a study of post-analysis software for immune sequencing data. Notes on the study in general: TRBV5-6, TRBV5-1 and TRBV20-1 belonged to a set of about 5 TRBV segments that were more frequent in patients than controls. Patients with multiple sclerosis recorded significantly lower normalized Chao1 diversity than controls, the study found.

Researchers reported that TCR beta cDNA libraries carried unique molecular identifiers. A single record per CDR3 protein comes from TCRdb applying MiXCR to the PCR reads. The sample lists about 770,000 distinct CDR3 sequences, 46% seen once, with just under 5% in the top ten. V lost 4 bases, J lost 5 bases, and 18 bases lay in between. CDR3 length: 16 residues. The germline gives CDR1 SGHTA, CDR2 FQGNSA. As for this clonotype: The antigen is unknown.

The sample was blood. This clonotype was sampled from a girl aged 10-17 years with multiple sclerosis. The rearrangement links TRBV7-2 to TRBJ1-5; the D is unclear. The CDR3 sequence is CASSSSSAQRYQPQHF. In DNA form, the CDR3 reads TGTGCCAGCAGCTCCTCTTCAGCACAGCGTTATCAGCCCCAGCATTTT.